The 14 T cell receptor beta chains given below trace back to one sample, sequenced in a study of siplizumab effects on memory and regulatory T cells. Assay: immunoSEQ multiplex PCR; the TCRdb copy retains only in-frame clones and omits some. This sample has 62,000 or so clones, with roughly 83% found just once. Sequencing was carried out using memory CD4+ T cells sorted from blood. These receptors came from a human donor in good health.

The rearrangement uses TRBV7-2 and TRBJ2-7; D is perhaps TRBD2 (5 bases). The germline CDR1 and CDR2 sequences are SGHTA and FQGNSA. The V and J ends lost 3 bases and 0 bases respectively, with 9 bases between them. This CDR3 contains 14 residues. CDR3 sequence (DNA): TGTGCCAGCAGCTTCGGCGGGCGCTCCTACGAGCAGTACTTC. Translating it yields CASSFGGRSYEQYF.

V gene TRBV6-1 combines with J gene TRBJ2-5, with unresolved D. Trimming took off 4 bases at V and 5 bases at J, with 11 bases between the two ends. The CDR3 totals 13 residues. Germline CDR1 is MNHNS and CDR2 is SASEGT. CDR3 nucleotide sequence: TGTGCCAGCAGTGTAAACGCCGGGGAGACCCAGTACTTC. Protein product: CASSVNAGETQYF.

V is TRBV19 and J is TRBJ1-3; 11 bases are shared with TRBD1. Germline assignment: CDR1 LNHDA and CDR2 SQIVND (reference sequence). The CDR3 totals 17 residues. J lost 7 bases, V lost 4 bases, and 12 bases had no gene match. CDR3 protein: CASSRGQGANGRNTIYF. For the CDR3, the DNA is TGTGCCAGTAGTAGAGGACAGGGGGCCAACGGAAGGAACACCATATATTTT.

This chain uses TRBV7-9 with TRBJ1-1, with a possible D match to TRBD1 (6 bases). Germline V gene data show CDR1 as SEHNR and CDR2 as FQNEAQ (reference sequence). Deletions cut 5 bases from V and 11 bases from J, with 12 bases between. The CDR3 length is 11 residues. CDR3 in DNA: TGTGCCAGCAGCGAGGGGGGCGGGGCTTTCTTT. Its translation is CASSEGGGAFF. The full variable domain, with the rest looked up from reference TRBV7-9 and TRBJ1-1, is DTGVSQNPRHKITKRGQNVTFRCDPISEHNRLYWYRQTLGQGPEFLTYFQNEAQLEKSRLLSDRFSAERPKGSFSTLEIQRTEQGDSAMYLCASSEGGGAFFGQGTRLTVV.

For the CDR3, the DNA is TGTGCCATCAGCGACAGAGCAACTAATGAAAAACTGTTTTTT. This translates into CAISDRATNEKLFF. The V gene is TRBV10-3, the J gene TRBJ1-4, with TRBD1 as a possible D gene (5 bases). The V gene lost 6 bases and the J gene lost 0 bases, with 8 bases spanning the gap. Germline-derived CDR1 and CDR2 are ENHRY and SYGVKD. This CDR3 is 14 amino acids long.

J is TRBJ2-5 and V is TRBV29-1; D ambiguous. V was shortened by 3 bases and J by 0 bases, with 8 bases between the two germline ends. CDR3 size: 13 residues. The germline CDR1 and CDR2 sequences are SQVTM and ANQGSEA. The CDR3 DNA follows: TGCAGCGTTGAGCGCAGTTACCAAGAGACCCAGTACTTC. Its protein product is CSVERSYQETQYF.

J is TRBJ2-7 and V is TRBV5-1; D is possibly TRBD2 (6 bases). CDR1 is SGHRS and CDR2 is YFSETQ in the germline V gene. V lost 4 bases to trimming and J lost 5 bases, with 19 bases between them. The CDR3 length is 15 residues. In DNA, the CDR3 is TGCGCCAGCAGCCCCGCTGACGGCGGGATCAACGAGCAGTACTTC. This sequence encodes CASSPADGGINEQYF.

The chain recombines TRBV19 with TRBJ1-5, with 8 bases matching TRBD1. J was trimmed by 4 bases and V by 5 bases; bases with no gene match: 7. Germline V gene data show CDR1 as LNHDA and CDR2 as SQIVND (reference sequence). The CDR3 spans 15 residues. The CDR3 protein is CASSFRTGPNQPQHF. The CDR3 DNA is TGTGCCAGTAGTTTTCGGACAGGGCCGAATCAGCCCCAGCATTTT.

The genes are TRBV7-3 and TRBJ2-2; D is ambiguous. This CDR3 spans 15 amino acids. Trimming took 2 bases from V and 4 from J, leaving 11 bases between them. Germline assignment: CDR1 SGHTA and CDR2 FQGTGA. The CDR3: CASSLVRQFTGELFF. The CDR3 DNA sequence: TGTGCCAGCAGCTTAGTAAGGCAATTCACCGGGGAGCTGTTTTTT. Full variable domain (outside the CDR3, taken from reference TRBV7-3 and TRBJ2-2): GAGVSQTPSNKVTEKGKYVELRCDPISGHTALYWYRQSLGQGPEFLIYFQGTGAADDSGLPNDRFFAVRPEGSVSTLKIQRTERGDSAVYLCASSLVRQFTGELFFGEGSRLTVL.

V gene TRBV20-1 combines with J gene TRBJ2-7; D unresolved. This CDR3 is 11 amino acids long. CDR1 DFQATT and CDR2 SNEGSKA come from the germline V gene (reference sequence). Trimming took 5 bases from V and 5 from J, leaving 10 bases between them. The CDR3, as DNA: TGCAGTGCTCGGTGGGCTGACGAGCAGTACTTC. Protein product: CSARWADEQYF.

The chain is built from TRBV7-2 and TRBJ2-1; D gene uncertain. The germline V gene encodes CDR1 SGHTA and CDR2 FQGNSA. The CDR3 length is 13 residues. Trimming cost V 4 bases and J 4 bases, with 8 bases left between them. In DNA form, the CDR3 reads TGTGCCAGCAGCTCGAGCCGGTACAATGAGCAGTTCTTC. As protein: CASSSSRYNEQFF.

The table lists this clone with a count of one. V usage is TRBV29-1 and J usage is TRBJ2-3; 10 bases match TRBD1. The V gene end was trimmed by 3 bases and the J gene end by 4 bases; junction bases not matched to a gene: 1. The CDR3 has 13 residues. Germline CDR1 and CDR2: SQVTM and ANQGSEA. The DNA of the CDR3 is TGCAGCGTTGACGGACAGGGGGCAGATACGCAGTATTTT. It codes for CSVDGQGADTQYF.

The chain couples TRBV10-3 to TRBJ1-5, with D tentatively TRBD1 (6 bases). The germline V gene has CDR1 ENHRY and CDR2 SYGVKD. V was shortened by 8 bases and J by 4 bases, with 12 bases between the two germline ends. The CDR3 totals 13 residues. The CDR3 nucleotides are TGTGCCATCGCAGACAGGCCAAATCAGCCCCAGCATTTT. Translation: CAIADRPNQPQHF.

This chain joins TRBV4-2 and TRBJ2-7; TRBD1 aligns across 7 bases. Germline V gene sequence: CDR1 LGHNA, CDR2 YNFKEQ. This CDR3 comprises 14 residues. The J segment lost 2 bases and the V segment lost 4 bases, leaving 5 bases of the junction unmatched. CDR3 residues: CASSPRTGPYEQYF. The CDR3 DNA is TGTGCCAGCAGCCCCCGGACAGGCCCCTACGAGCAGTACTTC.